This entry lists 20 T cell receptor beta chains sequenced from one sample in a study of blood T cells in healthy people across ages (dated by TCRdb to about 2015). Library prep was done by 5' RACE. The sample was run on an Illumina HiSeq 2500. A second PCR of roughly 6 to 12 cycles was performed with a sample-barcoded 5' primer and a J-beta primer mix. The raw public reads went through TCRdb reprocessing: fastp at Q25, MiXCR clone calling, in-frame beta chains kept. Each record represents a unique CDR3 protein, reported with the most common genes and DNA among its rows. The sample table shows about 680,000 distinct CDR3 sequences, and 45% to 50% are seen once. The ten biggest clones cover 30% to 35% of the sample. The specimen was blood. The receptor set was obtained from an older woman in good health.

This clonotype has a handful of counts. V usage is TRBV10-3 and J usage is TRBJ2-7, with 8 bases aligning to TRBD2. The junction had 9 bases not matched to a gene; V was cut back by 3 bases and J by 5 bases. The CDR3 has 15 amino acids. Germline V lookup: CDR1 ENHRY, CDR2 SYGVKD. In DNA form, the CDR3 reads TGTGCCATCAGTGAAAGGTCCAGCGGGAGAGACGAGCAGTACTTC. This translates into CAISERSSGRDEQYF.

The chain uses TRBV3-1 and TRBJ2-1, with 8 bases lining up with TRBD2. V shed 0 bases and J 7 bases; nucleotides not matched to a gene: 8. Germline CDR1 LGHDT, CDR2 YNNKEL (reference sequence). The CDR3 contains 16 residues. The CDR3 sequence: CASSQDDERERNEQFF. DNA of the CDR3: TGTGCCAGCAGCCAAGATGACGAGCGGGAGCGGAATGAGCAGTTCTTC.

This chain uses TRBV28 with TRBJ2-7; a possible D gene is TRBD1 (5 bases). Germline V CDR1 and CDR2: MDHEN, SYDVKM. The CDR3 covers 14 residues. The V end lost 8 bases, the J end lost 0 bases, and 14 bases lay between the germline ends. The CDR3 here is CASDNQGSSYEQYF. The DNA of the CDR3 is TGTGCCAGCGACAATCAGGGTAGCTCCTACGAGCAGTACTTC.

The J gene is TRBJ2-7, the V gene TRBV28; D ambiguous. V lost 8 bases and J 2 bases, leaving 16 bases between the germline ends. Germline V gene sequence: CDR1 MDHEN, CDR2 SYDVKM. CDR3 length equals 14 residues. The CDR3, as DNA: TGTGCCAGCTCAGAGGCCCCCCGGCCCTACGAGCAGTACTTC. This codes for CASSEAPRPYEQYF.

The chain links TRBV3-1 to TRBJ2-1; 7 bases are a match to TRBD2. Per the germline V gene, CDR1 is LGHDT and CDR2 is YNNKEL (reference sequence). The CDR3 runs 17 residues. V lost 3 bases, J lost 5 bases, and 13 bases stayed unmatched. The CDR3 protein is CASSQGILARLDNEQFF. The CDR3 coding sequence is TGTGCCAGCAGCCAGGGAATACTAGCGCGACTTGACAATGAGCAGTTCTTC.

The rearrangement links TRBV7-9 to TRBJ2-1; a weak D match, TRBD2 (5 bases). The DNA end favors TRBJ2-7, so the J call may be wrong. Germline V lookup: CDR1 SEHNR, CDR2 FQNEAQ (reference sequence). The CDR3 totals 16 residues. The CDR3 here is CASSLRVSSSYNEQYF. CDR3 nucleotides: TGTGCCAGCAGCTTGAGGGTATCGAGCTCCTACAATGAGCAGTACTTC.

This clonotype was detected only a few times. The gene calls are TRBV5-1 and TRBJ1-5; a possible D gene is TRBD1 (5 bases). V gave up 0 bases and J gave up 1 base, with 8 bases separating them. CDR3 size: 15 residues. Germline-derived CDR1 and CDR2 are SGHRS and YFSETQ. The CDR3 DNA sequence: TGCGCCAGCAGCTTGGAGGGGCCGAGCAATCAGCCCCAGCATTTT. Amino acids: CASSLEGPSNQPQHF. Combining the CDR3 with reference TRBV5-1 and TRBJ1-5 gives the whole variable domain KAGVTQTPRYLIKTRGQQVTLSCSPISGHRSVSWYQQTPGQGLQFLFEYFSETQRNKGNFPGRFSGRQFSNSRSEMNVSTLELGDSALYLCASSLEGPSNQPQHFGDGTRLSIL.

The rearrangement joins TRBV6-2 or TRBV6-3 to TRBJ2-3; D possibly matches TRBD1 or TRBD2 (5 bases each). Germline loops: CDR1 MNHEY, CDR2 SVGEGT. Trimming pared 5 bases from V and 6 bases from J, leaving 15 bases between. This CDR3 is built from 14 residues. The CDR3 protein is CASSSRDPQDTQYF. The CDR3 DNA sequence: TGTGCCAGCAGTAGCCGGGACCCACAGGATACGCAGTATTTT.

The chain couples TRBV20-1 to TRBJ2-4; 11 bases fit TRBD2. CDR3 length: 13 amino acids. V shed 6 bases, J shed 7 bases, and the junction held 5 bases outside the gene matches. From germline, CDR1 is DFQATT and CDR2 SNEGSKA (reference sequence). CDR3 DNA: TGCAGTGCCAGTCTAGCGGGAGGTAACATTCAGTACTTC. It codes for CSASLAGGNIQYF.

The CDR3 DNA reads TGTGCCAGCAGCTGGACGAACACTGAAGCTTTCTTT. Residues: CASSWTNTEAFF. J is TRBJ1-1 and V is TRBV3-1; D remains ambiguous. Germline V lookup: CDR1 LGHDT, CDR2 YNNKEL (reference sequence). V was clipped by 5 bases and J by 1 base, with 5 bases between them. The length of the CDR3 is 12 residues.

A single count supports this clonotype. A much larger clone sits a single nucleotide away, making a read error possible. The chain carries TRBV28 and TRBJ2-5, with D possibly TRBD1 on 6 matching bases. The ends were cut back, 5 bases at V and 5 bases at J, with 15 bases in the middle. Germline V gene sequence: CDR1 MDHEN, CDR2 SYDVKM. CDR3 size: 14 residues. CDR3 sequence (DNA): TGTGCCAGCAGTCCAGAGGGGGTACAGGAGACCCAGTACTTC. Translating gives CASSPEGVQETQYF.

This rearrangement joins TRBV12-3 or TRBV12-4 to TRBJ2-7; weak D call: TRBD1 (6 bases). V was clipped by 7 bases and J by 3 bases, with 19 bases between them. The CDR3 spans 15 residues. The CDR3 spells CASTLGASIGYEQYF. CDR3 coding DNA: TGTGCCAGCACCCTGGGGGCCAGCATTGGCTACGAGCAGTACTTC.

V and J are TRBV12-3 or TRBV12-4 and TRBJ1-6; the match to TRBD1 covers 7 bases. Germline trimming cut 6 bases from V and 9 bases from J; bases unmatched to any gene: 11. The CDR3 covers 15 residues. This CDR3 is CASSLQGTPASPLHF. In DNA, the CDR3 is TGTGCCAGCAGCCTACAGGGGACACCAGCTTCACCCCTCCACTTT.

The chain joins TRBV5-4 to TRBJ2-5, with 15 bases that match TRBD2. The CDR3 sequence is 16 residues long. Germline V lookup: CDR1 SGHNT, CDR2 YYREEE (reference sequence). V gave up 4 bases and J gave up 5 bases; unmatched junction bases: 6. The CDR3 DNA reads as TGTGCCAGCAGCGACGGACTAGCGGGAGGGTTGGAGACCCAGTACTTC. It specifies CASSDGLAGGLETQYF.

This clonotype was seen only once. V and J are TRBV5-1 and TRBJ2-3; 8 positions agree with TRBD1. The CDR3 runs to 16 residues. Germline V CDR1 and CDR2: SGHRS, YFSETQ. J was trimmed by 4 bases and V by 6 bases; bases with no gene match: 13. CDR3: CASKPAAGQAADTQYF. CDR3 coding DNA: TGCGCCAGCAAACCGGCGGCGGGACAGGCAGCAGATACGCAGTATTTT.

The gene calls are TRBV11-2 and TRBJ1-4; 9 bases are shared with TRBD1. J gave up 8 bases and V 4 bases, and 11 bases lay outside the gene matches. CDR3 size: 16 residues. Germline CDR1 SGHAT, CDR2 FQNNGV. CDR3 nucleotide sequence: TGTGCCAGCAGCTCCCAACTCCCCGGGACAGGGGAAAAACTGTTTTTT. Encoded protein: CASSSQLPGTGEKLFF.

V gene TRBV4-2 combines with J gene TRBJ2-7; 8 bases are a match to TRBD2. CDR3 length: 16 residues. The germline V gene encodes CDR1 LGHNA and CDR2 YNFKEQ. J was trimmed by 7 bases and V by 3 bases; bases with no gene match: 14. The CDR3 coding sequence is TGTGCCAGCAGCCATGCTAGCGGGTCCCCCAACCATGAGCAGTACTTC. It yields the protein CASSHASGSPNHEQYF.

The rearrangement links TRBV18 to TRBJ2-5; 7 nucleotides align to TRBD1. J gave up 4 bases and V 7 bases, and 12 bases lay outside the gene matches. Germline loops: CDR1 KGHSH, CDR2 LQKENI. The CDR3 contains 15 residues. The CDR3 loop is CASLSLPTGRETQYF. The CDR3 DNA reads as TGTGCCAGCTTGTCCCTCCCGACAGGGCGAGAGACCCAGTACTTC.

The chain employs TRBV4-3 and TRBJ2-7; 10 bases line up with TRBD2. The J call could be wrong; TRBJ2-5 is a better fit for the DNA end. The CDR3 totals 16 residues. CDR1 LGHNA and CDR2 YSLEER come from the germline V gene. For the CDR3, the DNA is TGCGCCAGCAGCCAAACGAGCGGGGGGGCCTGGGAGACCCAGTACTTC. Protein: CASSQTSGGAWETQYF.

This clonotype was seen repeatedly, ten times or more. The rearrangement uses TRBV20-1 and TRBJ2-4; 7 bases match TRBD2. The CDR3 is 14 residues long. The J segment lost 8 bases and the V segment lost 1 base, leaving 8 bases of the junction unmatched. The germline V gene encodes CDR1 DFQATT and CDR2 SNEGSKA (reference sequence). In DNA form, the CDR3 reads TGCAGTGCTAGAGCATCACCGGGAGGAGACATTCAGTACTTC. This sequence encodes CSARASPGGDIQYF.